This TCR beta chain was obtained from a study of low-dose radiotherapy and immunotherapy resistance in tumors. The wider study: Administration of intravenous cyclophosphamide at 200 mg/m2 took place every two weeks, one day before radiation and immunotherapy. With cycle 1 day 1 as the start, patients took oral aspirin 300 mg daily for four cycles.

At least ten counts were recorded for this clonotype. Time point reported: after trial treatment. The treatment denotes: LDRT plus nivolumab, ipilimumab, low-dose cyclophosphamide and aspirin (RACIN trial). The treatment that donors received included nivolumab, ipilimumab, aspirin, low-dose cyclophosphamide and low-dose radiotherapy. Losses at the gene ends were 2 bases for V and 7 bases for J; bases not matched to a gene: 2. This CDR3 has 13 amino acids. CDR1 is SGHNT, CDR2 YYREEE, per germline (reference sequence). Both TCRalpha and TCRbeta chains were reverse transcribed with V-gene-specific primers. For amplifying TCRs, the PCR ran for approximately 21 cycles with Phusion, which was used together with a constant-region primer and the adapter on the V primers. Following isolation, mRNA was amplified via in vitro transcription. TCRdb fed the reads into MiXCR, producing one record per CDR3 protein. The table shows 35,000 to 50,000 distinct CDR3 sequences, with less than 25% occurring only once.

The specimen was PBMCs, collected after low-dose radiotherapy plus immunotherapy. This chain connects TRBV5-4 to TRBJ2-2, with TRBD1 matching 7 bases. This receptor was obtained from a female donor with ovarian cancer. CDR3 residues: CASSFGQVGELFF. The CDR3 DNA sequence: TGTGCCAGCAGCTTTGGACAGGTCGGGGAGCTGTTTTTT. Together with reference TRBV5-4 and TRBJ2-2, the CDR3 gives the full variable domain: ETGVTQSPTHLIKTRGQQVTLRCSSQSGHNTVSWYQQALGQGPQFIFQYYREEENGRGNFPPRFSGLQFPNYSSELNVNALELDDSALYLCASSFGQVGELFFGEGSRLTVL.